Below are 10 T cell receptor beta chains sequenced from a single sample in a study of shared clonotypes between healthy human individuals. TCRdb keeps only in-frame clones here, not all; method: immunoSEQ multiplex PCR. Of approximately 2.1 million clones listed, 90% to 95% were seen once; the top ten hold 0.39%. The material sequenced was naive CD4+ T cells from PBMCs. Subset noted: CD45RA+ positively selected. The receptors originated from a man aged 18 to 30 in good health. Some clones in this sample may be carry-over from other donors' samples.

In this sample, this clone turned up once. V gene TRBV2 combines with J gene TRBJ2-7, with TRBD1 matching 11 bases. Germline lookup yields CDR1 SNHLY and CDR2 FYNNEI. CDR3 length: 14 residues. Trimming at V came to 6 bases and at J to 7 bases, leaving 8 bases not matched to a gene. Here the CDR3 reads CASRAGQGGLEQYF. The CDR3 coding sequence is TGTGCCAGCAGGGCGGGACAGGGGGGACTAGAGCAGTACTTC.

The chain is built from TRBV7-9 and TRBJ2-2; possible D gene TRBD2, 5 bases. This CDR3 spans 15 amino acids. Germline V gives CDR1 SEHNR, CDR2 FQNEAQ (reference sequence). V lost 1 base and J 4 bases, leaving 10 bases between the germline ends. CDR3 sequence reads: CASSLVRASTGELFF. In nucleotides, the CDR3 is TGTGCCAGCAGCTTAGTGCGGGCGAGCACCGGGGAGCTGTTTTTT.

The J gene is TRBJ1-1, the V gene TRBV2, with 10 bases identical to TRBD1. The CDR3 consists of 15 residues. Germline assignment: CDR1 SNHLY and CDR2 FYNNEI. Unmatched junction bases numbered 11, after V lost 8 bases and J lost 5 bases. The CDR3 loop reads CASVKLGTGVTEAFF. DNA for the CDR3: TGTGCCAGCGTGAAATTAGGGACAGGGGTTACTGAAGCTTTCTTT.

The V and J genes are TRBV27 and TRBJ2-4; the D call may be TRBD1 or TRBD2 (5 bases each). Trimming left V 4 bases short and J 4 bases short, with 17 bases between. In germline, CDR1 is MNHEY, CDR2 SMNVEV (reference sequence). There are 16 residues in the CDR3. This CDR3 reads CASSSPLRDGKNIQYF. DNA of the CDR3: TGTGCCAGCAGTTCCCCCCTCCGGGACGGGAAAAACATTCAGTACTTC.

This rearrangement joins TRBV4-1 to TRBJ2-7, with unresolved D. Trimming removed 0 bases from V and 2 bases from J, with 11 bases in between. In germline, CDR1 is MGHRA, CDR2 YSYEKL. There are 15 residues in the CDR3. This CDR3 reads CASSQDWQSPYEQYF. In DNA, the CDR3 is TGCGCCAGCAGCCAAGACTGGCAGAGCCCCTACGAGCAGTACTTC.

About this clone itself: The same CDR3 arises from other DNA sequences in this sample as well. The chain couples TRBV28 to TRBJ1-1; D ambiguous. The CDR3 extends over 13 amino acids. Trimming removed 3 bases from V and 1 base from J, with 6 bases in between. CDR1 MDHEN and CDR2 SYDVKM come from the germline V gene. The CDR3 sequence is CASSLSGNTEAFF. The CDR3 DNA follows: TGTGCCAGCAGTTTGTCAGGGAACACTGAAGCTTTCTTT.

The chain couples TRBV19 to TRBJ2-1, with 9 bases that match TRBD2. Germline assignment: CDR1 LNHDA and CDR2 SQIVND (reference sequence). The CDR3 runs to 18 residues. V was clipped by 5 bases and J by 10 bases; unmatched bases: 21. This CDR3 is CASSSPNPREGRAGEQFF. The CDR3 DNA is TGTGCCAGTAGTTCCCCCAACCCGCGGGAGGGCCGGGCGGGGGAGCAGTTCTTC. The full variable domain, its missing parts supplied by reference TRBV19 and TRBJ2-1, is DGGITQSPKYLFRKEGQNVTLSCEQNLNHDAMYWYRQDPGQGLRLIYYSQIVNDFQKGDIAEGYSVSREKKESFPLTVTSAQKNPTAFYLCASSSPNPREGRAGEQFFGPGTRLTVL.

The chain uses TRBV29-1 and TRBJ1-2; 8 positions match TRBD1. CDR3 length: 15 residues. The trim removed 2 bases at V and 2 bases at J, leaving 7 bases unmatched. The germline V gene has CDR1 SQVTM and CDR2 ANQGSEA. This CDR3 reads CSVEPRGRANYGYTF. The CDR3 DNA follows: TGCAGCGTTGAACCCAGGGGGCGGGCCAACTATGGCTACACCTTC.

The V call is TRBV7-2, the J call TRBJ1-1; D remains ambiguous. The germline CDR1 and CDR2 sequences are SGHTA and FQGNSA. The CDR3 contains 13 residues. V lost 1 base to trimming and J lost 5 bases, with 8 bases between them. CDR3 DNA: TGTGCCAGCAGCTTAGGGTGGGTAACTGAAGCTTTCTTT. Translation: CASSLGWVTEAFF. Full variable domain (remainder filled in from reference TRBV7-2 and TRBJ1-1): GAGVSQSPSNKVTEKGKDVELRCDPISGHTALYWYRQSLGQGLEFLIYFQGNSAPDKSGLPSDRFSAERTGGSVSTLTIQRTQQEDSAVYLCASSLGWVTEAFFGQGTRLTVV.

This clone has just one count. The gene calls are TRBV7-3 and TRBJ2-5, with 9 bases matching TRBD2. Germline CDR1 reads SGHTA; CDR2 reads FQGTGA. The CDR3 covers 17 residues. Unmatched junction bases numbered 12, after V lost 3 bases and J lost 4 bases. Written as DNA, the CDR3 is TGTGCCAGCAGCTTGGGTGCGGCGGGAGGGCCAGGAGAGACCCAGTACTTC. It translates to CASSLGAAGGPGETQYF.